This T cell receptor (beta chain) comes out of a study of blood T cells in healthy people across ages. Study background: There was about one barcoded beta molecule captured by template switching per two T cells. Overall study findings and caveats: Among T cells, TCR beta diversity per million cells dropped roughly linearly as age rose. Since the PBMCs were unsorted, naive and antigen-experienced cells could not be conclusively compared.

Combining a sample-barcoded 5' primer with a J-beta primer mix, a second PCR ran for about 6 to 11 cycles. In TCRdb, the 5' RACE reads were re-called with MiXCR into one record per CDR3 protein. The table records roughly 500,000 distinct CDR3 sequences, 25% to 30% of them present only once. The CDR3 length is 15 residues. Germline CDR1 is SGHRS and CDR2 is YFSETQ. Trimming stripped 5 bases from V and 3 bases from J, with 17 bases between. There are a few counts of this clonotype. The antigen is undetermined. Sample: blood. The clonotype was recovered from a woman between 70 and 85 years old in good health. This chain joins TRBV5-1 and TRBJ2-5; no clear D. The CDR3 sequence is CASSRSTSGEETQYF. The CDR3 DNA is TGCGCCAGCAGTCGGAGCACTTCAGGAGAAGAGACCCAGTACTTC.